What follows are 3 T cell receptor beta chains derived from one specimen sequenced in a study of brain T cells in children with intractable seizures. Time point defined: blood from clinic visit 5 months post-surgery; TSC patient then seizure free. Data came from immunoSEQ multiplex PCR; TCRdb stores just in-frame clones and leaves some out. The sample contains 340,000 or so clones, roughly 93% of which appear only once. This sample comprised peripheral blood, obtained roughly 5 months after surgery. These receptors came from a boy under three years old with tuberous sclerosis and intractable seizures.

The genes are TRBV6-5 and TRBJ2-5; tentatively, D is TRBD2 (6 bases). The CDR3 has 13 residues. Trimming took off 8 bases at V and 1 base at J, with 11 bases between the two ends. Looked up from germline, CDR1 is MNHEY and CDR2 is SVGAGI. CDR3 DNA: TGTGCCAGCGGGGCGGGATCCCAAGAGACCCAGTACTTC. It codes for CASGAGSQETQYF.

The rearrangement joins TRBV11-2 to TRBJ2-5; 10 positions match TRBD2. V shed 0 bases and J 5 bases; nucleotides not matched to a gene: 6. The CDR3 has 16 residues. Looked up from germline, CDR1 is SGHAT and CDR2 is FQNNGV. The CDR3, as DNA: TGTGCCAGCAGCTTAGATTCAAGCGGGGGGGCGGAGACCCAGTACTTC. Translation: CASSLDSSGGAETQYF. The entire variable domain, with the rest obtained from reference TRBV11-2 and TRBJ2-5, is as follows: EAGVAQSPRYKIIEKRQSVAFWCNPISGHATLYWYQQILGQGPKLLIQFQNNGVVDDSQLPKDRFSAERLKGVDSTLKIQPAKLEDSAVYLCASSLDSSGGAETQYFGPGTRLLVL.

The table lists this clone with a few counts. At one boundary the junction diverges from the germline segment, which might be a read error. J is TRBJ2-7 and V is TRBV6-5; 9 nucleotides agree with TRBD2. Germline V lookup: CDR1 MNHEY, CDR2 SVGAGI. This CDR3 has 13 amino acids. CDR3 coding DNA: TGTGCCAGCAGTTACTTTCGGACTAGCGAATTGCACTTC. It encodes CASSYFRTSELHF.